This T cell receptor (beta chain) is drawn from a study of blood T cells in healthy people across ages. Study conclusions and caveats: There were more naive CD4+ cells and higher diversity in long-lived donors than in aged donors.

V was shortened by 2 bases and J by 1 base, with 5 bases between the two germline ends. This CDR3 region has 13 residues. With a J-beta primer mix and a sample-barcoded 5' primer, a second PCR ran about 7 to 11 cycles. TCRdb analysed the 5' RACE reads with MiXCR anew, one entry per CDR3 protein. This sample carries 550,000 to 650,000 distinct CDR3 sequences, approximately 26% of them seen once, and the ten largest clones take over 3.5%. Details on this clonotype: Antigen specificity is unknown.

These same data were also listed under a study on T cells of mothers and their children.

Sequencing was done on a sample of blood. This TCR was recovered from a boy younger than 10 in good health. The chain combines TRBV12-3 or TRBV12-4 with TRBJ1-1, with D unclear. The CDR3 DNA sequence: TGTGCCAGCAGTTTAATCGCGAACACTGAAGCTTTCTTT. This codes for CASSLIANTEAFF.